The clone carrying this T cell receptor (beta chain) was counted once. Produced via immunoSEQ multiplex PCR; TCRdb's table is partial and in-frame only. The sample records around 55,000 clones, around 90% being singletons. This sample is drawn from a study of control samples from healthy donors and cancer patients. CDR3 length equals 14 residues. From germline, CDR1 is SGHTA and CDR2 FQGNSA. Trimming removed 1 base from V and 5 bases from J; junction bases left unmatched: 4. V gene TRBV7-2 combines with J gene TRBJ1-2; TRBD1 agrees at 7 bases. The TCR comes from a man aged 50 to 59 in good health. The sample comprised blood. The CDR3: CASSLDRGGYGYTF. The CDR3 DNA reads TGTGCCAGCAGCTTAGACAGGGGAGGTTATGGCTACACCTTC.